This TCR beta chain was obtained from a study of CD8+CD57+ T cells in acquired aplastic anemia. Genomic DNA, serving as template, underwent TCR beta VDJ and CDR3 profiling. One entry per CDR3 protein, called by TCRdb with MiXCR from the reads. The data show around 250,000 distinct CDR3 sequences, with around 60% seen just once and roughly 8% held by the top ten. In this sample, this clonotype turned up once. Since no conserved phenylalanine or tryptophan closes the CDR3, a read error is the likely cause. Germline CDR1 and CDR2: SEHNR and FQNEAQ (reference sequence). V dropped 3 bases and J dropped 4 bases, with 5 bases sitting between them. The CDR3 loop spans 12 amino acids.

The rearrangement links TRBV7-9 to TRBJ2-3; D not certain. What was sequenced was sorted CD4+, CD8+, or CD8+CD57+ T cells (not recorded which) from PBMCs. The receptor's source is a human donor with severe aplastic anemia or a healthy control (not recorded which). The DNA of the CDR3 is TGTGCCAGCAGCTTTCCGCCAGATACGCAGTATTCT. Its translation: CASSFPPDTQYS.